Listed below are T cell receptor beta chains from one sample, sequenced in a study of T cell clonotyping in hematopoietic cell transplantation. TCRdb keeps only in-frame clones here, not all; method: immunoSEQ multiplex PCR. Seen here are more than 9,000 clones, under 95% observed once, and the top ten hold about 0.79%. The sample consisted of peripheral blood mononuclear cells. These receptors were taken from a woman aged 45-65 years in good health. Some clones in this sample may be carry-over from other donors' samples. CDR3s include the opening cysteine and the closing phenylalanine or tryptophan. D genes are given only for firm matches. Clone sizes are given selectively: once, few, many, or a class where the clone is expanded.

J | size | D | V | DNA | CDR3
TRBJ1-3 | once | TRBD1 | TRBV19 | TGTGCCAGTAGTATAATGTTGCGACAGGGGACTGGAAACACCATATATTTT | CASSIMLRQGTGNTIYF
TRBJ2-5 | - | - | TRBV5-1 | TGCGCCAGCAGCTCTGGGAGGGAGACCCAGTACTTC | CASSSGRETQYF
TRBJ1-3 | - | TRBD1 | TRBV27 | TGTGCCAGCAGTTATCGCCCAGGGGGCTATGGAAACACCATATATTTT | CASSYRPGGYGNTIYF
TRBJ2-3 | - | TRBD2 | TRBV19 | TGTGCCAGTAGTCGCTCGCGGGGGGGCCCAGATACGCAGTATTTT | CASSRSRGGPDTQYF
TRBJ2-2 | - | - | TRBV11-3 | TGTGCCAGCAGCTTAGTGGGACTTACCACCGGGGAGCTGTTTTTT | CASSLVGLTTGELFF
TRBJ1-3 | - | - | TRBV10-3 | TGTGCCATCAGAGATACGTCTGGAAACACCATATATTTT | CAIRDTSGNTIYF
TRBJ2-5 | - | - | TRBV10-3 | TGTGCCACCAAAGATCTTATGGGCCAAGAGACCCAGTACTTC | CATKDLMGQETQYF
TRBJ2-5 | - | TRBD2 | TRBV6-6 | TGTGCCAGCAGGCCCGGGACTAGCGGGGGGTCCCAGTACTTC | CASRPGTSGGSQYF
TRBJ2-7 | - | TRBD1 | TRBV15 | TGTGCCACCAGCAAGGGGGGACAGGGGAACCACGAGCAGTACTTC | CATSKGGQGNHEQYF
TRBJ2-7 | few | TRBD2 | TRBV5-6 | TGTGCCAGCAGCTTGGAGGGCTCTAGCGGGCCCATCGAGCAGTACTTC | CASSLEGSSGPIEQYF